This T cell receptor beta chain was documented in a study of blood T cells in healthy people across ages. Study background: Per every two T cells, about one barcoded beta molecule was captured by template switching. Overall study results and limits: The long-lived group displayed more naive CD4+ cells, plus higher diversity, than the aged donors did. TCR beta diversity tracked closely with naive T cell percentage. When one million T cells were used, diversity estimates were thought to be underestimates.

Worth noting for this clonotype: What it binds is unknown.

A second about 7 to 12 cycle PCR used barcoded and J-beta primers. One entry per CDR3 protein results from TCRdb running MiXCR on the 5' RACE reads. The table shows around 990,000 distinct CDR3 sequences, with around two fifths occurring only once. Per germline, CDR1 LGHNA and CDR2 YNFKEQ. The CDR3 contains 15 residues. With V trimmed by 10 bases and J by 3 bases, 13 bases remained unmatched. The V and J genes are TRBV4-2 and TRBJ1-2; 8 positions match TRBD1. Sequenced: blood. The clonotype comes from a man aged 18 to 30 in good health. CDR3 sequence reads: CATGTATGDHYGYTF. CDR3 DNA sequence: TGTGCCACGGGGACCGCGACAGGGGATCACTATGGCTACACCTTC.